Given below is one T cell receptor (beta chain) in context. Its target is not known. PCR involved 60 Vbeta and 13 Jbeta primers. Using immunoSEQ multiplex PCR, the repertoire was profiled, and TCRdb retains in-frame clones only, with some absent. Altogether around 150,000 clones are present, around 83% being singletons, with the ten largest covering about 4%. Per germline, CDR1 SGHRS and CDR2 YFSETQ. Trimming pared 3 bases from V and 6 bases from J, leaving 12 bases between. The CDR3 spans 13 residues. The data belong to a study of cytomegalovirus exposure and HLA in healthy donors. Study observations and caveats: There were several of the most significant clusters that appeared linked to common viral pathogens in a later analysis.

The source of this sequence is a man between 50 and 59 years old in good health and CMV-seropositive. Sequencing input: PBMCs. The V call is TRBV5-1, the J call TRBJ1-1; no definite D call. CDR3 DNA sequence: TGCGCCAGCAGCTCGTCGCGGTTCCCTGAAGCTTTCTTT. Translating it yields CASSSSRFPEAFF. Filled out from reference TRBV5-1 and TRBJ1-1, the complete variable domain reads KAGVTQTPRYLIKTRGQQVTLSCSPISGHRSVSWYQQTPGQGLQFLFEYFSETQRNKGNFPGRFSGRQFSNSRSEMNVSTLELGDSALYLCASSSSRFPEAFFGQGTRLTVV.